These 7 T cell receptor beta chains share one sample of origin, sequenced in a study of T cells in Graves' hyperthyroidism and ophthalmopathy. TCR beta CDR3 regions were amplified from RNA. Researchers ran a first-round RT-PCR on the TCR CDR3 using the HTBI primer set. TCRdb analysed the multiplex PCR reads with MiXCR anew, one entry per CDR3 protein. The table records hundreds of thousands of distinct CDR3 sequences, about 14% of them present only once. Sequenced material: blood. These receptors came from a woman in her forties or fifties with Graves' ophthalmopathy.

There are many counts of this clonotype. This chain uses TRBV7-9 with TRBJ2-1; D assignment may be TRBD1 or TRBD2 (5 bases each). CDR3 length: 14 amino acids. The ends were cut back, 4 bases at V and 2 bases at J, with 9 bases in the middle. Germline V gene sequence: CDR1 SEHNR, CDR2 FQNEAQ (reference sequence). The CDR3 region is CASSSGRTYNEQFF. CDR3 nucleotide sequence: TGTGCCAGCAGCTCGGGACGGACCTACAATGAGCAGTTCTTC.

This clonotype was counted many times. V usage is TRBV20-1 and J usage is TRBJ2-1; TRBD1 might be the D (6 bases). This CDR3 is built from 14 residues. V gave up 2 bases and J gave up 3 bases, with 11 bases separating them. CDR1 and CDR2 (germline): DFQATT, SNEGSKA (reference sequence). In DNA form, the CDR3 reads TGCAGTGCTAGAACCCCGGGACACTACAATGAGCAGTTCTTC. Protein: CSARTPGHYNEQFF.

This clonotype was seen only a few times. CDR3 DNA: TGTGCCAGCAGTTCCGGTACAGGGGTTGCTGGGGCCAACGTCCTGACTTTC. Translation: CASSSGTGVAGANVLTF. The genes are TRBV6-1 and TRBJ2-6; 7 bases line up with TRBD1. V shed 5 bases, J shed 2 bases, and the junction held 9 bases outside the gene matches. This CDR3 has 17 amino acids. Looked up from germline, CDR1 is MNHNS and CDR2 is SASEGT.

This clonotype was seen a handful of times. This chain uses TRBV24-1 with TRBJ2-3; D tentatively reads TRBD1 or TRBD2 (6 bases each). The length of the CDR3 is 15 residues. The V gene lost 0 bases and the J gene lost 4 bases, with 10 bases spanning the gap. Germline CDR1 KGHDR, CDR2 SFDVKD. The CDR3 spells CATSDLVGGPDTQYF. The CDR3 DNA is TGTGCCACCAGTGATTTGGTGGGGGGCCCAGATACGCAGTATTTT.

The chain employs TRBV5-6 and TRBJ2-3, with D perhaps TRBD1 (7 bases). The CDR3 totals 15 residues. Looked up from germline, CDR1 is SGHDT and CDR2 is YYEEEE. Trimming pared 2 bases from V and 4 bases from J, leaving 14 bases between. The CDR3 region is CASSLGGGVPDTQYF. CDR3 DNA sequence: TGTGCCAGCAGCTTAGGAGGGGGCGTCCCAGATACGCAGTATTTT.

This clonotype was counted at least ten times. This chain joins TRBV27 and TRBJ1-1; 8 bases align to TRBD1. The V gene end was trimmed by 0 bases and the J gene end by 4 bases; junction bases not matched to a gene: 10. The germline V gene has CDR1 MNHEY and CDR2 SMNVEV (reference sequence). This CDR3 has 17 amino acids. The CDR3 region is CASSLSGQGRFSTEAFF. CDR3 nucleotides: TGTGCCAGCAGTTTATCAGGACAGGGCCGGTTCAGCACTGAAGCTTTCTTT.

This clonotype has ten or more counts. DNA for the CDR3: TGTGCCAGCAGCTTAGTTTCGAGGGTAGCTTTCTTT. It translates to CASSLVSRVAFF. This chain connects TRBV13 to TRBJ1-1, with D hard to call. The V gene's germline CDR1 is PRHDT and CDR2 FYEKMQ (reference sequence). V gave up 1 base and J gave up 10 bases, with 10 bases separating them. This CDR3 is 12 amino acids long.